By share of the sample, the clone carrying this TCR delta chain is medium-sized. Its antigen remains unidentified. The data originate from a study of DNA immune sequencing with unique molecular identifiers. Study context: Sequencing used genomic DNA of immunomagnetically enriched buffy-coat γδ T cells. PBMC-derived γδ T cells were enriched by FACS. Overall study results and limits: The most frequent TRD pairing among healthy donor clonotypes was TRDV2-TRDJ1. Top 5 clonotypes made up over half of productive TRD molecules in several healthy donors.

Genomic DNA underwent 32-plex PCR targeting all 8 TRDV and 4 TRDJ genes. A 12-nucleotide UMI was added during 3 to 4 barcoding PCR cycles before adapter PCR. TCRdb ran CATT on the multiplex PCR reads. The table records about 2,500 delta-chain clones, around an eighth of them present only once. V trimming: 4 bases; J trimming: 2 bases; junction bases outside the gene matches: 34. The length of the CDR3 is 26 residues. CDR1 and CDR2 from the germline V gene are TSWWSYY and QGS. This sequence joins TRDV1 and TRDJ1; 13 nucleotides line up with TRDD3. The J gene, missing from TCRdb, was assigned here through DNA to germline matching. The sequence was obtained from a human donor in good health. What was sequenced was gamma-delta T cells from PBMCs. The DNA for the CDR3 is TGTGCTCTTGGGGGTTGGTCCCCCACGCTACTGGGGGATACGCCTATGGGAGGTTGGGGTACCGATAAACTCATCTTT. Translating it yields CALGGWSPTLLGDTPMGGWGTDKLIF.